This T cell receptor (beta chain) was obtained from a study of cytomegalovirus exposure and HLA in healthy donors. Measured with immunoSEQ multiplex PCR; TCRdb has only the in-frame clones, and not every one. The data hold over 75,000 clones, with 85% observed a single time. The donors belonged to the roughly 110-subject validation cohort, separate from the roughly 700-subject first cohort. Germline assignment: CDR1 WNHNN and CDR2 SYGVQD (reference sequence). CDR3 length: 19 amino acids. The V end lost 9 bases, the J end lost 8 bases, and 34 bases lay between the germline ends. The J gene is TRBJ1-4, the V gene TRBV10-1; tentative D call: TRBD1 (6 bases). The origin of this receptor is a man between 18 and 29 years old in good health and CMV-seropositive. The specimen was PBMCs. CDR3 sequence: CARRSPCVSFSGVGEKLFF. The CDR3 bases are TGCGCCAGACGCTCTCCCTGCGTTTCTTTCTCAGGGGTCGGCGAAAAACTGTTTTTT.